Sequencing of this T cell receptor (beta chain) was carried out in a study of cytomegalovirus exposure and HLA in healthy donors. V gave up 1 base and J gave up 3 bases; unmatched junction bases: 4. This CDR3 spans 15 amino acids. The germline V gene has CDR1 SEHNR and CDR2 FQNEAQ (reference sequence). Researchers ran the PCR with 60 Vbeta and 13 Jbeta primers. The protocol was immunoSEQ multiplex PCR, while the TCRdb copy is restricted to in-frame clones and leaves out a portion. Here the sample spans about 160,000 clones, nearly 80% being singletons. The genes are TRBV7-9 and TRBJ1-2; 8 nucleotides line up with TRBD1. Material: PBMCs. This receptor was obtained from a young man in good health and CMV-seropositive. CDR3 nucleotides: TGTGCCAGCAGCTTAGTTGACAGGGGATACTATGGCTACACCTTC. Protein sequence: CASSLVDRGYYGYTF.